Each of the 18 T cell receptor beta chains below was sequenced from the same sample in a study of cytomegalovirus exposure and HLA in healthy donors. The method was immunoSEQ multiplex PCR; TCRdb's version includes in-frame clones alone and lacks a portion of them. In the table there are approximately 100,000 clones, 88% of which are singletons. The sample consisted of PBMCs. All receptors come from a woman aged 18 to 35 in good health and CMV-seropositive.

The rearrangement joins TRBV7-9 to TRBJ1-1; 7 nucleotides match TRBD1. This CDR3 comprises 15 residues. V shed 8 bases and J 4 bases; nucleotides not matched to a gene: 13. CDR1 is SEHNR, CDR2 FQNEAQ, per germline (reference sequence). The DNA of the CDR3 is TGTGCCAGCTTACAGGGGCTTGCGGGTGGCACTGAAGCTTTCTTT. It yields the protein CASLQGLAGGTEAFF.

J is TRBJ2-1 and V is TRBV27; 9 bases fit TRBD2. The germline V gene has CDR1 MNHEY and CDR2 SMNVEV (reference sequence). This CDR3 region has 17 residues. Unmatched junction bases numbered 10, after V lost 3 bases and J lost 4 bases. The CDR3 sequence is CASSFSGGGAPYNEQFF. The CDR3 DNA is TGTGCCAGCAGTTTCTCTGGCGGGGGGGCCCCTTACAATGAGCAGTTCTTC.

This clone was seen a single time. The V and J genes are TRBV9 and TRBJ2-1; TRBD2 aligns across 12 bases. The germline gives CDR1 SGDLS, CDR2 YYNGEE. The V gene end was trimmed by 4 bases and the J gene end by 9 bases; junction bases not matched to a gene: 8. The CDR3 runs to 15 residues. The CDR3 nucleotides read TGTGCCAGCAGCACCCGGACTAGCGGGGATCTTGAGCAGTTCTTC. Its protein is CASSTRTSGDLEQFF.

This clone was observed a single time. Additional DNA sequences in this sample encode the identical CDR3. V gene TRBV9 combines with J gene TRBJ2-3; tentative D call: TRBD2 (6 bases). The germline V and J ends were trimmed by 0 bases and 2 bases, with 7 bases remaining between them. Germline V lookup: CDR1 SGDLS, CDR2 YYNGEE. This CDR3 spans 14 amino acids. CDR3 sequence reads: CASSVGGVTDTQYF. CDR3 DNA sequence: TGTGCCAGCAGCGTAGGGGGGGTCACAGATACGCAGTATTTT.

The rearrangement links TRBV19 to TRBJ2-3; D remains ambiguous. CDR3 length: 13 residues. The V gene lost 10 bases and the J gene lost 0 bases, with 11 bases spanning the gap. Germline CDR1 reads LNHDA; CDR2 reads SQIVND (reference sequence). CDR3 sequence: CATKSLSTDTQYF. The CDR3 bases are TGTGCCACGAAAAGCCTTAGCACAGATACGCAGTATTTT.

The rearrangement links TRBV15 to TRBJ1-1; D gene ambiguous. Trimming took 3 bases from V and 4 from J, leaving 15 bases between them. This CDR3 is built from 15 residues. The germline V gene has CDR1 LNHNV and CDR2 YYDKDF (reference sequence). The CDR3 here is CATSSSIGRSTEAFF. As DNA, the CDR3 is TGTGCCACCAGCAGTTCGATAGGGAGGAGCACTGAAGCTTTCTTT.

This chain links TRBV4-3 with TRBJ2-1, with 10 nucleotides matching TRBD2. The J segment lost 4 bases and the V segment lost 0 bases, leaving 9 bases of the junction unmatched. The length of the CDR3 is 18 residues. CDR1 and CDR2 (germline): LGHNA, YSLEER. This CDR3 is CASSQEAWSGGGYNEQFF. As DNA, the CDR3 is TGCGCCAGCAGCCAAGAAGCGTGGAGCGGGGGGGGGTACAATGAGCAGTTCTTC.

The gene calls are TRBV27 and TRBJ2-5; D may be TRBD2 (5 bases). This CDR3 comprises 15 residues. Trimming took off 6 bases at V and 0 bases at J, with 14 bases between the two ends. Germline CDR1 reads MNHEY; CDR2 reads SMNVEV (reference sequence). CDR3 in amino acids: CASRLRTVYQETQYF. DNA of the CDR3: TGTGCCAGCAGACTGAGGACTGTGTACCAAGAGACCCAGTACTTC.

This chain uses TRBV28 with TRBJ2-1; TRBD2 matches 9 bases. CDR1 MDHEN and CDR2 SYDVKM come from the germline V gene. Trimming cost V 2 bases and J 8 bases; bases outside gene matches: 7. This CDR3 is 15 amino acids long. The CDR3 DNA is TGTGCCAGCAGTTTAGGGGCGGGGGGGCCCGATGAGCAGTTCTTC. The encoded protein is CASSLGAGGPDEQFF.

V and J are TRBV6-5 and TRBJ2-2, with a weak D call TRBD1 (6 bases). The V end was cut by 2 bases, the J end by 7 bases, with 8 bases between. The CDR3 contains 13 residues. Germline loops: CDR1 MNHEY, CDR2 SVGAGI. The CDR3 protein is CASSYGGGGELFF. CDR3 sequence (DNA): TGTGCCAGCAGTTACGGGGGCGGCGGGGAGCTGTTTTTT.

This clone was recorded once. The chain uses TRBV4-1 and TRBJ2-7; 8 positions match TRBD1. Germline CDR1 MGHRA, CDR2 YSYEKL. Trimming cost V 2 bases and J 3 bases; bases outside gene matches: 3. CDR3 size: 14 residues. CDR3 sequence (DNA): TGCGCCAGCAGCCAACAGGGGACAGGCTACGAGCAGTACTTC. Translation gives CASSQQGTGYEQYF.

The rearrangement uses TRBV7-9 and TRBJ1-1, with D unresolved. Germline-derived CDR1 and CDR2 are SEHNR and FQNEAQ (reference sequence). CDR3 length: 12 residues. V was clipped by 5 bases and J by 7 bases, with 11 bases between them. CDR3: CASSPVPGEAFF. The CDR3 coding sequence is TGTGCCAGCAGCCCGGTCCCCGGTGAAGCTTTCTTT.

J is TRBJ2-5 and V is TRBV15; the match to TRBD2 covers 8 bases. Per the germline V gene, CDR1 is LNHNV and CDR2 is YYDKDF (reference sequence). J gave up 4 bases and V 2 bases, and 12 bases lay outside the gene matches. The CDR3 runs to 17 residues. CDR3 loop: CATSRSYERGRGETQYF. The CDR3 nucleotides are TGTGCCACCAGCAGATCCTACGAGCGGGGGCGGGGAGAGACCCAGTACTTC.

This clone was recorded only once. This chain connects TRBV18 to TRBJ2-2, with 7 bases identical to TRBD1. The germline gives CDR1 KGHSH, CDR2 LQKENI. This CDR3 region has 15 residues. The J segment lost 5 bases and the V segment lost 3 bases, leaving 6 bases of the junction unmatched. The CDR3 reads CASSPEGARTGELFF. DNA for the CDR3: TGTGCCAGCTCACCCGAGGGGGCGCGGACCGGGGAGCTGTTTTTT.

The chain carries TRBV28 and TRBJ1-4; the D gene is possibly TRBD1 (5 bases). V dropped 1 base and J dropped 4 bases, with 10 bases sitting between them. Germline CDR1 MDHEN, CDR2 SYDVKM. The CDR3 runs 15 residues. CDR3 DNA sequence: TGTGCCAGCAGTTTATACTCGGGGGGTAATGAAAAACTGTTTTTT. Its translation is CASSLYSGGNEKLFF.

This clone was observed a single time. The gene calls are TRBV6-5 and TRBJ1-5, with 9 bases that match TRBD1. The V gene end was trimmed by 6 bases and the J gene end by 6 bases; junction bases not matched to a gene: 9. The CDR3 totals 15 residues. Germline V gene sequence: CDR1 MNHEY, CDR2 SVGAGI. The CDR3 sequence is CASSPRTGAGQPQHF. CDR3 sequence (DNA): TGTGCCAGCAGCCCCCGGACAGGGGCCGGTCAGCCCCAGCATTTT.

The V gene is TRBV28, the J gene TRBJ1-2, with 9 positions matching TRBD1. V shed 6 bases, J shed 8 bases, and the junction held 7 bases outside the gene matches. Germline assignment: CDR1 MDHEN and CDR2 SYDVKM. The CDR3 is 13 residues long. Here the CDR3 DNA reads TGTGCCAGCAGAGGGACAGGGAGTTTCGGCTACACCTTC. Residues: CASRGTGSFGYTF.

This clone appeared a few times. J is TRBJ1-2 and V is TRBV28; D gene ambiguous. V lost 4 bases and J 2 bases, leaving 14 bases between the germline ends. Germline V lookup: CDR1 MDHEN, CDR2 SYDVKM. This CDR3 contains 15 residues. The CDR3 DNA sequence: TGTGCCAGCAGTTCCCCTCGCCGGGAAAACTATGGCTACACCTTC. Protein product: CASSSPRRENYGYTF.